The 2 T cell receptor beta chains in this list originate from one sample, sequenced in a study of blood T cell repertoires in COVID-19. Sequenced by immunoSEQ multiplex PCR; TCRdb stores in-frame clones only, minus some. The table shows roughly 670,000 clones, with approximately 90% occurring only once. Sequencing was done on a sample of peripheral blood. The receptor source for this set is a woman under 30 with acute or convalescent COVID-19.

The chain employs TRBV19 and TRBJ1-1, with unresolved D. The germline V gene encodes CDR1 LNHDA and CDR2 SQIVND (reference sequence). The CDR3 has 12 amino acids. Trimming took off 1 base at V and 11 bases at J, with 11 bases between the two ends. This chain's CDR3 is CASSIGSTAAFF. The CDR3 coding sequence is TGTGCCAGTAGTATAGGGTCAACCGCGGCTTTCTTT.

This clone was counted a single time. The chain recombines TRBV9 with TRBJ1-4; D remains ambiguous. Per the germline V gene, CDR1 is SGDLS and CDR2 is YYNGEE. This CDR3 has 15 amino acids. The V gene lost 7 bases and the J gene lost 0 bases, with 13 bases spanning the gap. The CDR3 sequence: CASQQGSTTNEKLFF. For the CDR3, the DNA is TGTGCCAGCCAACAAGGGAGCACAACTAATGAAAAACTGTTTTTT.